The rows below give T cell receptor beta chains drawn from one sample of a study of blood T cell repertoires in COVID-19. Method: immunoSEQ multiplex PCR; TCRdb's copy keeps in-frame clones and lacks some. The sample yields about 180,000 clones, about 88% seen once. Sequencing was done on a sample of peripheral blood. Source of these receptors: a woman aged 25 to 45 with active or convalescent COVID-19. Both conserved end residues are part of each CDR3. The D gene is left open where the match is weak. Size tells how often a clone was seen (once, few, many) or the class of an expanded clone, and some rows leave it out.

CDR3aa,CDR3nt,abundance,v_gene,j_gene,d_gene
CSATDSGREDEQYF,TGCAGTGCTACTGATAGCGGGAGGGAGGACGAGCAGTACTTC,NA,TRBV20-1,TRBJ2-7,TRBD2
CASSIKKAAKNIQYF,TGTGCCAGTAGTATAAAAAAAGCTGCCAAAAACATTCAGTACTTC,NA,TRBV19,TRBJ2-4,NA
CASSEGPTGGYSPLHF,TGTGCCAGCAGTGAGGGACCGACAGGGGGCTACTCACCCCTCCACTTT,NA,TRBV2,TRBJ1-6,TRBD1
CASSPAGSNQPQHF,TGTGCCAGCTCACCCGCAGGGTCAAATCAGCCCCAGCATTTT,NA,TRBV18,TRBJ1-5,NA
CARSSGHFYGYTF,TGTGCCAGAAGCTCGGGACATTTCTATGGCTACACCTTC,NA,TRBV5-3,TRBJ1-2,NA
CASRRTGTGVARINQPQHF,TGTGCCAGCAGACGCACCGGGACAGGGGTGGCGCGAATCAATCAGCCCCAGCATTTT,NA,TRBV27,TRBJ1-5,TRBD1
CATSDVVIEPLTQYF,TGTGCCACCAGTGATGTCGTAATCGAACCCCTAACGCAGTATTTT,NA,TRBV24-1,TRBJ2-3,NA
CASRTGRSGNQPQHF,TGTGCCAGCCGGACAGGGAGGAGTGGCAATCAGCCCCAGCATTTT,NA,TRBV19,TRBJ1-5,TRBD1
CASKSERRNYGYTF,TGTGCCAGCAAAAGTGAGAGGAGGAACTATGGCTACACCTTC,once,TRBV2,TRBJ1-2,NA
CASSPSTDTQYF,TGTGCCAGCAGTCCTAGCACAGATACGCAGTATTTT,NA,TRBV28,TRBJ2-3,NA
CASSQARQGGPLHF,TGCGCCAGCAGCCAAGCTAGGCAGGGAGGACCCCTCCACTTT,NA,TRBV4-1,TRBJ1-6,NA
CASSLEGLNMGESTEAFF,TGTGCCAGCAGCTTAGAGGGTTTGAACATGGGAGAGAGTACTGAAGCTTTCTTT,NA,TRBV11-2,TRBJ1-1,NA
CASSIPQGAKRHGYTF,TGTGCCAGTAGTATCCCCCAAGGGGCTAAGAGACATGGCTACACCTTC,NA,TRBV19,TRBJ1-2,NA
CASKTSGGQYENNEQFF,TGTGCCAGCAAGACTAGCGGGGGGCAATATGAAAACAATGAGCAGTTCTTC,NA,TRBV2,TRBJ2-1,TRBD2
CASSLGSGAGETQYF,TGCGCCAGCAGCTTGGGGTCAGGGGCCGGCGAGACCCAGTACTTC,NA,TRBV5-1,TRBJ2-5,NA
CAWSGPGLQNQPQHF,TGTGCCTGGAGTGGGCCGGGACTACAAAATCAGCCCCAGCATTTT,NA,TRBV30,TRBJ1-5,NA
CARKDRVVSEAFF,TGTGCCAGGAAGGACAGGGTGGTGTCTGAAGCTTTCTTT,NA,TRBV2,TRBJ1-1,TRBD1
CASSVSSGSIGEQFF,TGTGCCAGCTCAGTTTCTAGCGGGTCCATAGGGGAGCAGTTCTTC,NA,TRBV18,TRBJ2-1,TRBD2
CASRDRITNTEAFF,TGTGCCAGCAGGGACAGAATTACGAACACTGAAGCTTTCTTT,NA,TRBV19,TRBJ1-1,TRBD1
CASGLPSDDYEQYF,TGTGCCAGCGGCTTGCCGAGTGATGACTACGAGCAGTACTTC,NA,TRBV5-6,TRBJ2-7,NA
CASSYHPGQGFLGYETQYF,TGTGCCAGCAGCTACCATCCGGGACAGGGCTTCTTAGGTTATGAGACCCAGTACTTC,NA,TRBV6-6,TRBJ2-5,TRBD1
CASSLRRDTTYEQYF,TGTGCCAGCAGCTTACGTCGGGACACGACCTACGAGCAGTACTTC,NA,TRBV11-2,TRBJ2-7,NA
CASNLAPSENYGYTF,TGCGCCAGCAATCTCGCGCCCAGCGAGAACTATGGCTACACCTTC,NA,TRBV5-1,TRBJ1-2,NA
CSVSREVRYEQYF,TGCAGCGTATCCCGGGAGGTGAGGTACGAGCAGTACTTC,NA,TRBV29-1,TRBJ2-7,TRBD2
CASSLWSGRDTDTQYF,TGTGCCAGCAGCTTATGGAGCGGGAGGGACACAGATACGCAGTATTTT,NA,TRBV7-2,TRBJ2-3,TRBD2
CASSEWGSVSNSPLHF,TGTGCCAGCAGTGAATGGGGCAGTGTGAGTAATTCACCCCTCCACTTT,NA,TRBV2,TRBJ1-6,NA
CASSERRNTEAFF,TGCGCCAGCAGTGAGCGGAGGAACACTGAAGCTTTCTTT,NA,TRBV10-1,TRBJ1-1,NA
CASSGGTGKLYNSPLHF,TGTGCCAGCAGCGGGGGGACAGGGAAGTTGTACAATTCACCCCTCCACTTT,once,TRBV7-9,TRBJ1-6,TRBD1
CATSARTSGRGRYYNEQFF,TGTGCCACCAGTGCGAGGACTAGCGGGAGAGGGCGATACTACAATGAGCAGTTCTTC,NA,TRBV24-1,TRBJ2-1,TRBD2
CASSPDRNPYSPLHF,TGTGCCAGCAGCCCGGACAGAAACCCCTATTCACCCCTCCACTTT,NA,TRBV3-1/TRBV3-2,TRBJ1-6,NA
CASSTGGGTDTQYF,TGTGCCAGCTCAACCGGGGGGGGCACAGATACGCAGTATTTT,NA,TRBV18,TRBJ2-3,TRBD2
CASSKVLGGNTEAFF,TGTGCCAGCAGCAAAGTGTTGGGGGGGAACACTGAAGCTTTCTTT,NA,TRBV7-8,TRBJ1-1,NA
CASSLAGVQGGYGYTF,TGCGCCAGCAGCTTGGCTGGGGTCCAGGGCGGCTATGGCTACACCTTC,few,TRBV5-1,TRBJ1-2,NA
CASSPPGHGTDTQYF,TGTGCCAGCAGCCCTCCAGGGCATGGCACAGATACGCAGTATTTT,NA,TRBV5-6,TRBJ2-3,NA
CAQVGGSYEQYF,TGTGCCCAAGTTGGCGGGTCCTACGAGCAGTACTTC,NA,TRBV19,TRBJ2-7,NA
CASSLQGGNQPQHF,TGTGCCAGCAGTCTTCAGGGTGGAAATCAGCCCCAGCATTTT,NA,TRBV3-1/TRBV3-2,TRBJ1-5,NA
CSVLGGTELAYEQYF,TGCAGCGTCCTAGGGGGGACAGAGCTTGCCTACGAGCAGTACTTC,NA,TRBV29-1,TRBJ2-7,NA
CASSQEWQGRSNF,TGTGCCAGCAGCCAAGAATGGCAGGGAAGGTCGAATTTT,NA,TRBV3-1/TRBV3-2,TRBJ2-3,NA
CASSSLTSAQTDNEQFF,TGTGCCAGCAGCTCGTTGACTAGCGCCCAAACGGACAATGAGCAGTTCTTC,NA,TRBV11-2,TRBJ2-1,TRBD2
CASSPTTGGVISIQYF,TGTGCCAGCAGCCCGACTACCGGGGGGGTAATAAGCATTCAGTACTTC,NA,TRBV7-6,TRBJ2-4,TRBD2
CSVKGQGFEKLFF,TGCAGCGTCAAGGGGCAGGGTTTTGAAAAACTGTTTTTT,once,TRBV29-1,TRBJ1-4,NA
CASSEETYLREAFF,TGTGCCAGCAGTGAGGAGACCTACCTCCGTGAAGCTTTCTTT,NA,TRBV6-1,TRBJ1-1,NA
CASTAGARGYGYTF,TGTGCCAGCACCGCCGGGGCGCGGGGGTATGGCTACACCTTC,NA,TRBV6-5,TRBJ1-2,NA
CSVRYDRDEQFF,TGCAGCGTCCGCTATGACAGGGATGAGCAGTTCTTC,NA,TRBV29-1,TRBJ2-1,TRBD1
CAWSRDRVGEKLFF,TGTGCCTGGAGCCGGGACAGGGTTGGGGAAAAACTGTTTTTT,NA,TRBV30,TRBJ1-4,TRBD1
CASSREAGTYEQYF,TGTGCCAGCTCACGGGAAGCGGGAACTTACGAGCAGTACTTC,NA,TRBV18,TRBJ2-7,TRBD2
CASSEVGGVMGGYTF,TGTGCCAGCAGTGAAGTTGGGGGGGTTATGGGAGGCTACACCTTC,NA,TRBV2,TRBJ1-2,NA
CAISSDSNQPQHF,TGTGCCATCAGTAGCGACAGCAATCAGCCCCAGCATTTT,NA,TRBV10-3,TRBJ1-5,NA
CASSLAGTGDNYGYTF,TGCGCCAGCAGCTTGGCCGGGACAGGGGATAACTATGGCTACACCTTC,NA,TRBV5-1,TRBJ1-2,TRBD1